These 17 T cell receptor beta chains originate from one sample sequenced in a study of blood T cell repertoires in COVID-19. The table came from immunoSEQ multiplex PCR; TCRdb's copy has only in-frame clones and leaves some out. The sample yields about 180,000 clones, 70% to 90% seen once. The sample comprised peripheral blood. Source of these receptors: a woman in her 30s with acute or convalescent COVID-19.

The table lists this clone with a count of one. V gene TRBV28 combines with J gene TRBJ1-4; D is unresolved. Germline CDR1 MDHEN, CDR2 SYDVKM. V lost 5 bases and J lost 8, with 12 bases in between. The CDR3 consists of 13 residues. The CDR3 loop is CASSRGLEEKLFF. CDR3 in DNA: TGTGCCAGCAGTCGCGGACTAGAAGAAAAACTGTTTTTT.

The V and J genes are TRBV19 and TRBJ2-3, with 10 bases that match TRBD1. The CDR3 runs to 17 residues. Germline loops: CDR1 LNHDA, CDR2 SQIVND (reference sequence). J gave up 5 bases and V 1 base, and 9 bases lay outside the gene matches. The CDR3: CASSIGVTGGAGDTQYF. CDR3 bases: TGTGCCAGTAGTATAGGGGTGACAGGGGGCGCGGGAGATACGCAGTATTTT.

The rearrangement joins TRBV7-9 to TRBJ2-5; D unresolved. Germline lookup yields CDR1 SEHNR and CDR2 FQNEAQ (reference sequence). Trimming stripped 7 bases from V and 5 bases from J, with 17 bases between. The CDR3 is 14 amino acids. CDR3 residues: CASISLEVVETQYF. The CDR3 DNA is TGTGCCAGCATTTCTCTAGAAGTTGTGGAGACCCAGTACTTC.

Comments on this clone: One junction end does not reproduce the germline sequence, and a read error may be involved. This sequence joins TRBV6-1 and TRBJ2-1, with 11 bases matching TRBD2. The germline CDR1 and CDR2 sequences are MNHNS and SASEGT. This CDR3 has 17 amino acids. CDR3 sequence reads: CAGSAYPPSGRIDEQFF. The CDR3 DNA reads as TGTGCCGGCAGTGCCTATCCCCCTAGCGGGAGGATCGATGAGCAGTTCTTC.

The chain carries TRBV27 and TRBJ2-1; D is possibly TRBD1 (6 bases). The CDR3 is made up of 14 amino acids. CDR1 is MNHEY and CDR2 is SMNVEV in the germline V gene (reference sequence). V lost 7 bases to trimming and J lost 6 bases, with 16 bases between them. CDR3 nucleotides: TGTGCCAGCAAGTTAACAGGGATAGGCAATGAGCAGTTCTTC. This codes for CASKLTGIGNEQFF.

The V and J genes are TRBV3-1 (or the pseudogene TRBV3-2) and TRBJ2-6; no clear D. Trimming left V 4 bases short and J 0 bases short, with 7 bases between. Germline V gene lookup returns CDR1 LGHDT and CDR2 YNNKEL (reference sequence). This CDR3 is 15 amino acids long. The CDR3 here is CASSLISSGANVLTF. CDR3 in DNA: TGTGCCAGCAGCCTGATTAGCTCTGGGGCCAACGTCCTGACTTTC.

The V gene is TRBV18, the J gene TRBJ2-7, with 9 bases identical to TRBD1. Unmatched junction bases numbered 8, after V lost 6 bases and J lost 2 bases. CDR1 and CDR2 (germline): KGHSH, LQKENI. The CDR3 sequence is 15 residues long. CDR3 bases: TGTGCCAGCTCCCAACTCCGGGACAGGGCCTACGAGCAGTACTTC. This translates into CASSQLRDRAYEQYF.

The chain couples TRBV15 to TRBJ1-1; possible D gene TRBD1, 6 bases. Per the germline V gene, CDR1 is LNHNV and CDR2 is YYDKDF (reference sequence). This CDR3 comprises 12 residues. Trimming shortened V by 4 bases and J by 4 bases, and 7 bases separated the two germline ends. The CDR3 region has the DNA TGTGCCACCAGCAAGACAGGCACTGAAGCTTTCTTT. This codes for CATSKTGTEAFF.

This clone has just one count. The chain uses TRBV9 and TRBJ2-3; D is undetermined. Trimming pared 0 bases from V and 2 bases from J, leaving 4 bases between. The germline V gene encodes CDR1 SGDLS and CDR2 YYNGEE. The CDR3 extends over 13 amino acids. This CDR3 is CASSVAITDTQYF. Written as DNA, the CDR3 is TGTGCCAGCAGCGTAGCCATCACAGATACGCAGTATTTT.

As concerns this clone: The junction does not match germline at one end; this may be a read error. V gene TRBV3-1 (or the pseudogene TRBV3-2) combines with J gene TRBJ2-1; 10 bases are shared with TRBD2. The CDR3 spans 14 residues. Per germline, CDR1 LGHDT and CDR2 YNNKEL (reference sequence). This CDR3 is CASTQAGGSNEQFF. In nucleotides, the CDR3 is TGTGCCAGCACCCAAGCGGGAGGGTCCAATGAGCAGTTCTTC.

The rearrangement uses TRBV4-2 and TRBJ2-1, with TRBD2 matching 11 bases. The germline gives CDR1 LGHNA, CDR2 YNFKEQ. J gave up 5 bases and V 2 bases, and 11 bases lay outside the gene matches. The CDR3 has 18 amino acids. CDR3 residues: CASSQRDLAGGYHNEQFF. The CDR3 DNA follows: TGTGCCAGCAGCCAAAGAGATTTAGCGGGAGGGTACCACAATGAGCAGTTCTTC.

This clone was counted a single time. V and J are TRBV7-2 and TRBJ1-3; D is unclear. This CDR3 region has 15 residues. Germline V gene data show CDR1 as SGHTA and CDR2 as FQGNSA. Trimming left V 5 bases short and J 6 bases short, with 17 bases between. CDR3 nucleotides: TGTGCCAGCAGCCCCATACCCCGGGAGCTAAACACCATATATTTT. As protein: CASSPIPRELNTIYF.

This chain joins TRBV9 and TRBJ2-1, with D possibly TRBD2 on 6 matching bases. CDR1 SGDLS and CDR2 YYNGEE come from the germline V gene. This CDR3 is built from 14 residues. V lost 2 bases and J lost 8, with 14 bases in between. This chain's CDR3 is CASSVRLGADEQFF. The CDR3 DNA reads TGTGCCAGCAGCGTCAGACTAGGAGCCGATGAGCAGTTCTTC.

This clone came up once. The chain combines TRBV9 with TRBJ2-1; 9 bases fit TRBD2. The germline V gene encodes CDR1 SGDLS and CDR2 YYNGEE. The CDR3 is made up of 15 amino acids. V shed 2 bases and J 8 bases; nucleotides not matched to a gene: 8. The CDR3 reads CASSVGGRAPYEQFF. CDR3 bases: TGTGCCAGCAGCGTGGGCGGGAGGGCCCCGTATGAGCAGTTCTTC. Full variable domain (remainder filled in from reference TRBV9 and TRBJ2-1): DSGVTQTPKHLITATGQRVTLRCSPRSGDLSVYWYQQSLDQGLQFLIQYYNGEERAKGNILERFSAQQFPDLHSELNLSSLELGDSALYFCASSVGGRAPYEQFFGPGTRLTVL.

V is TRBV5-6 and J is TRBJ2-1; 9 bases map to TRBD2. Germline CDR1 SGHDT, CDR2 YYEEEE. The CDR3 covers 15 residues. After removal of 3 bases from V and 4 bases from J, the junction contained 5 bases not matched to a gene. CDR3 residues: CASSYPSGTYNEQFF. The CDR3 DNA follows: TGTGCCAGCAGCTACCCTAGCGGGACGTACAATGAGCAGTTCTTC. The variable domain in full, completed from reference TRBV5-6 and TRBJ2-1, reads DAGVTQSPTHLIKTRGQQVTLRCSPKSGHDTVSWYQQALGQGPQFIFQYYEEEERQRGNFPDRFSGHQFPNYSSELNVNALLLGDSALYLCASSYPSGTYNEQFFGPGTRLTVL.

The chain is built from TRBV6-5 and TRBJ2-1; 15 nucleotides line up with TRBD2. CDR1 is MNHEY, CDR2 SVGAGI, per germline. V shed 0 bases, J shed 9 bases, and the junction held 3 bases outside the gene matches. The CDR3 has 16 amino acids. CDR3 amino acids: CASSYSGLAGGTEQFF. CDR3 in DNA: TGTGCCAGCAGTTACTCGGGACTAGCGGGAGGTACTGAGCAGTTCTTC.

The chain recombines TRBV7-9 with TRBJ2-5, with 8 bases identical to TRBD2. The CDR3 covers 14 residues. CDR1 and CDR2 (germline): SEHNR, FQNEAQ (reference sequence). V was clipped by 4 bases and J by 1 base; unmatched bases: 2. The CDR3 DNA reads TGTGCCAGCAGCTGGGGGACTAGCCAAGAGACCCAGTACTTC. Residues: CASSWGTSQETQYF. The complete variable domain, with remaining parts taken from reference TRBV7-9 and TRBJ2-5, reads DTGVSQNPRHKITKRGQNVTFRCDPISEHNRLYWYRQTLGQGPEFLTYFQNEAQLEKSRLLSDRFSAERPKGSFSTLEIQRTEQGDSAMYLCASSWGTSQETQYFGPGTRLLVL.